Presented here are 9 T cell receptor beta chains from one specimen sequenced in a study of cytomegalovirus exposure and HLA in healthy donors. A multiplex PCR was run with 60 Vbeta primers and 13 Jbeta primers. This table comes from immunoSEQ multiplex PCR, and its TCRdb copy is limited to in-frame clones, with some not included. The table records about 120,000 clones, 75% of them present only once. Sequencing used PBMCs. These receptors all stem from a woman aged 35 to 49 in good health and CMV-seropositive.

The CDR3 here is CSVDGIFRGLGSDEQFF. The CDR3 region has the DNA TGCAGCGTTGATGGGATCTTTCGGGGATTAGGCTCGGATGAGCAGTTCTTC. The chain employs TRBV29-1 and TRBJ2-1, with D perhaps matching TRBD2 (5 bases). Trimming shortened V by 3 bases and J by 8 bases, and 26 bases separated the two germline ends. CDR3 size: 17 residues. Germline CDR1 is SQVTM and CDR2 is ANQGSEA.

This chain connects TRBV7-6 to TRBJ2-1, with D perhaps TRBD2 (6 bases). CDR1 is SGHVS and CDR2 is FNYEAQ in the germline V gene. Trimming cost V 3 bases and J 0 bases, with 12 bases left between them. CDR3 length equals 16 residues. In nucleotides, the CDR3 is TGTGCCAGCAGCTTGGGTTTAGCGGACTCCTACAATGAGCAGTTCTTC. This encodes CASSLGLADSYNEQFF.

Concerning this clone: The sample carries other DNA sequences with the same CDR3. V usage is TRBV30 and J usage is TRBJ1-5; D is ambiguous. Germline-derived CDR1 and CDR2 are GTSNPN and SVGIG (reference sequence). The CDR3 is 13 amino acids. Trimming left V 3 bases short and J 0 bases short, with 6 bases between. CDR3 loop: CAWSADSNQPQHF. CDR3 DNA: TGTGCCTGGAGCGCAGATAGCAATCAGCCCCAGCATTTT.

This clone was picked up one time. The V and J genes are TRBV5-4 and TRBJ2-7; 11 bases line up with TRBD2. CDR3 size: 15 residues. V shed 5 bases and J 0 bases; nucleotides not matched to a gene: 4. Germline-derived CDR1 and CDR2 are SGHNT and YYREEE (reference sequence). This CDR3 is CASRRGTSGSYEQYF. In DNA, the CDR3 is TGTGCCAGCAGACGAGGGACTAGCGGCTCCTACGAGCAGTACTTC.

The chain combines TRBV7-3 with TRBJ1-5, with D perhaps matching TRBD1 (5 bases). The germline gives CDR1 SGHTA, CDR2 FQGTGA. The V end was cut by 5 bases, the J end by 9 bases, with 14 bases between. There are 13 residues in the CDR3. CDR3 amino acids: CASSVNPRGPQHF. The CDR3 nucleotides are TGTGCCAGCAGCGTCAACCCTAGGGGGCCCCAGCATTTT.

This clone was counted a few times. In DNA, the CDR3 is TGTGCCAGCAGCTTGGCTTGGGACAGGGGGACCCAATACAATGAGCAGTTCTTC. Translated: CASSLAWDRGTQYNEQFF. This chain joins TRBV5-6 and TRBJ2-1; the match to TRBD1 covers 11 bases. This CDR3 comprises 18 residues. Germline CDR1 SGHDT, CDR2 YYEEEE. V trimming: 0 bases; J trimming: 4 bases; junction bases outside the gene matches: 9.

The genes are TRBV5-1 and TRBJ2-2; D perhaps matches TRBD1 (5 bases). The V gene lost 1 base and the J gene lost 2 bases, with 9 bases spanning the gap. Germline loops: CDR1 SGHRS, CDR2 YFSETQ. The CDR3 contains 15 residues. CDR3 bases: TGCGCCAGCAGCTTGTCAGGGTCCAACACCGGGGAGCTGTTTTTT. Its translation: CASSLSGSNTGELFF.

V usage is TRBV6-5 and J usage is TRBJ1-3; tentatively, D is TRBD1 (6 bases). The length of the CDR3 is 15 residues. V was trimmed by 0 bases and J by 2 bases, leaving 8 bases between them. Germline V CDR1 and CDR2: MNHEY, SVGAGI. The CDR3 DNA sequence: TGTGCCAGCAGTTACTCGGGGGCTCCTGGAAACACCATATATTTT. It codes for CASSYSGAPGNTIYF.

This clone was observed a handful of times. CDR3 sequence (DNA): TGCGCCAGCAGTGATGGGGGAGGAGAAAAACTGTTTTTT. It translates to CASSDGGGEKLFF. The chain recombines TRBV10-2 with TRBJ1-4, with a tentative D call TRBD1 (5 bases). CDR1 and CDR2 from the germline V gene are WSHSY and SAAADI. The CDR3 has 13 amino acids. The V end lost 3 bases, the J end lost 8 bases, and 10 bases lay between the germline ends.